This TCR beta chain was sequenced during a study of CD8+ T cells in alopecia areata. The investigators collected lesional scalp punch biopsies and peripheral blood from alopecia areata patients. The germline gives CDR1 MNHEY, CDR2 SMNVEV (reference sequence). The CDR3 is 12 amino acids. V lost 4 bases, J lost 6 bases, and 7 bases lay in between. Reverse transcribed after extraction, RNA yielded cDNA as the sequencing template. Sequenced by immunoSEQ multiplex PCR; TCRdb stores in-frame clones only, minus some. The table has some 170,000 clones, roughly 66% seen once. The sequences come from CD8+ T cells sorted from blood, collected at week 0. The V and J genes are TRBV27 and TRBJ2-1; maybe TRBD1 (6 bases). This TCR was recovered from a human donor with alopecia areata. The CDR3 region has the DNA TGTGCCAGCAGTTCGGACAGCAATGAGCAGTTCTTC. Encoded protein: CASSSDSNEQFF.